This TCR beta chain is from a study of T cell responses to AZD1222 COVID-19 vaccine (dated by TCRdb to 2020 to 2022). With regard to the full study: AZD1222 recipients whose second dose came at about 4 weeks and those whose second dose came at about 12 weeks were combined into one group, since spike-specific TCR depth and breadth did not differ between the two schedules. TCR sequencing covered 230 or so trial participants: about 210 given two doses of AZD1222 and about 26 given two doses of MenACWY control vaccine. Enrollment into the trials was organized by age into subgroups of 18-55, 56-69 and 70-plus years, and those subgroups contained 148, 28 and 57 TCR-sequenced participants, respectively. What the study reported, not specific to this receptor: The 56-69-year group was small, and its depth increase did not reach significance, likely because of low power. Spike-specific TCR breadth and depth rose significantly after two AZD1222 doses compared with day 0 and with MenACWY recipients. Participants were mostly white British, with more females than males. The authors suggested clonal diversity may have been underestimated. The whole spike protein was spanned by vaccine-associated CD4 TCRs, and dominant responses were seen in regions 160-218 and 743-854. Epitopes outside the regions mutated in the B.1.351 and B.1.1.7 variants were reportedly recognized by nearly half of the unique spike-specific TCRs. Because no samples from the day 14 peak response were available, repertoires could be characterized only after the peak T cell response. Conclusions about previously exposed vaccinees were limited because only a handful of AZD1222 recipients were SARS-CoV-2 seropositive at baseline.

The CDR3 regions of human TCRbeta chains were analyzed by immunosequencing. Concerning the study's data processing: TCRs in the repertoires were compared against a reference library of SARS-CoV-2-specific TCRs that had been generated with the MIRA antigen-specificity platform. Breadth was defined as the fraction of unique TCRs that were SARS-CoV-2-associated, and depth was defined as the fraction of total T cells that were SARS-CoV-2-associated. Using the MIRA data, every spike-specific TCR was mapped to the spike region that the TCR reacted to and assigned to either a CD4 or a CD8 class. Log10-transformed breadth and depth values were compared by one-way ANOVA with Sidak's multiple comparisons tests. TCRdb's version of the immuneACCESS table is confined to in-frame rearrangements and falls short of the full clone set. An unresolved V gene accounts for under half of the shortfall where checked; the remainder is of unknown origin. That table is the source of V, J and clone size, and D and trimming were worked out from the DNA. This sample comprises 170,000 or so clones, just over 90% of them detected only once. The leading ten clones occupy roughly 1.6% of the sample.

Trimming takes 0 bases from V and 4 bases from J, and the germline ends sit 12 bases apart. Based on the germline V gene (reference sequence), the CDR1 and CDR2 sequences are MNHEY and SMNVEV. There are 16 amino acids in the CDR3, from cysteine to phenylalanine inclusive. The retained sequence is limited to the CDR3, 48 bases, with the frame set at the first base. A note on this clone: Its antigen is still unknown. One base away there is no much larger clone; base qualities are not given.

The time point label for this specimen denotes: baseline before first vaccination. Vaccinee samples came from UK trials COV001 and COV002, including a single-blind randomized controlled phase 2/3 trial of AZD1222 (ChAdOx1 nCoV-19) in healthy adults. For TCRbeta chain sequencing, PBMC samples were collected from trial participants at day 0 and at day 28 after the second dose. The V and J segments used are TRBV27 and TRBJ1-4, and possibly TRBD1, on 5 matching bases. The receptor was derived from an adult in good health. Material: peripheral blood, obtained on day 0 of AZD1222 vaccination. At the DNA level, the sequence is TGTGCCAGCAGTTTATCGTCAGGGATTTTTAATGAAAAACTGTTTTTT. It translates as CASSLSSGIFNEKLFF.